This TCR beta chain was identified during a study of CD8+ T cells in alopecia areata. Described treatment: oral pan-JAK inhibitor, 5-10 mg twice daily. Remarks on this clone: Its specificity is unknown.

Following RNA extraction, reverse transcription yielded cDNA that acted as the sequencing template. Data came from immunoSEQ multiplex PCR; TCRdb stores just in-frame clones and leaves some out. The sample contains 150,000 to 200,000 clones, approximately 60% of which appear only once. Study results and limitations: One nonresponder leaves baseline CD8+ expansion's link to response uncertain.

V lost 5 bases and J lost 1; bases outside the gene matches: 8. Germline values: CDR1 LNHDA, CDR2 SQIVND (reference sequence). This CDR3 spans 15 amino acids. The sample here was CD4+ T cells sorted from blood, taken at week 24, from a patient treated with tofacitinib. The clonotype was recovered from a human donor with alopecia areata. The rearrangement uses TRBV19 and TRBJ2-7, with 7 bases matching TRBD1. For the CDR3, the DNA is TGTGCCAGTAGTGCCCCGGGACAGCTGTCCTACGAGCAGTACTTC. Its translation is CASSAPGQLSYEQYF.